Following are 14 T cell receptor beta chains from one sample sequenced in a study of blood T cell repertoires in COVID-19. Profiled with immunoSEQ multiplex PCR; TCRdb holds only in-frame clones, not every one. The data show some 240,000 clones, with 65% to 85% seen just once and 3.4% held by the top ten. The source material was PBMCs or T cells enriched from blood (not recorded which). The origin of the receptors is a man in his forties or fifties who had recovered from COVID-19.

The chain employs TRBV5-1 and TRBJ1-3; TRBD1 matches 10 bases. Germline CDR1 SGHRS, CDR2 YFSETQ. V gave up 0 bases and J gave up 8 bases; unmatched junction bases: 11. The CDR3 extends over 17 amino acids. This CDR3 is CASSLAVTGTGVDTIYF. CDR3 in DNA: TGCGCCAGCAGCTTGGCCGTTACAGGGACAGGGGTGGACACCATATATTTT.

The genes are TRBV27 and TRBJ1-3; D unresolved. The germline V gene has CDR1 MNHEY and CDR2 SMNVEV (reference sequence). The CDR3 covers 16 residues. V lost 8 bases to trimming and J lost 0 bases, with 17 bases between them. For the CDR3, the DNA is TGTGCCAGCGCTCGGCGGGCTGGGAGCTCTGGAAACACCATATATTTT. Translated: CASARRAGSSGNTIYF.

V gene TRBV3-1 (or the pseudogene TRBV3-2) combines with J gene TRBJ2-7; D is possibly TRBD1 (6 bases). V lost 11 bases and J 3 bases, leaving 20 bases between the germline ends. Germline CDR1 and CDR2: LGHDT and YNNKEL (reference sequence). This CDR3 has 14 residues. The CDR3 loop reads CAEPATGQHYEQYF. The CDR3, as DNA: TGTGCCGAACCCGCGACAGGCCAACACTACGAGCAGTACTTC.

CDR3: CASSSPDGGVRGAFF. The CDR3 nucleotides are TGTGCCAGCAGCAGCCCCGACGGGGGGGTCCGGGGGGCTTTCTTT. The rearrangement links TRBV11-2 to TRBJ1-1, with D perhaps TRBD1 (5 bases). The germline gives CDR1 SGHAT, CDR2 FQNNGV. The CDR3 is 15 amino acids. V was cut by 5 bases and J by 11 bases, with 24 bases left in between.

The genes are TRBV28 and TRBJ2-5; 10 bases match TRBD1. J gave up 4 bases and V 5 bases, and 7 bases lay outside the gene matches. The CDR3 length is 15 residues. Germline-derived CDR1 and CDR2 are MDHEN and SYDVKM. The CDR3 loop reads CASSLPGTGVETQYF. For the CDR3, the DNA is TGTGCCAGCAGTCTCCCCGGGACAGGGGTAGAGACCCAGTACTTC.

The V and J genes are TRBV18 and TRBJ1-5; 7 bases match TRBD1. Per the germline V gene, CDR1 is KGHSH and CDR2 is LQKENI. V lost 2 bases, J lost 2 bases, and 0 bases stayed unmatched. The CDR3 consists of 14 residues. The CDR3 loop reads CASSPGTGNQPQHF. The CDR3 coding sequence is TGTGCCAGCTCACCAGGGACAGGCAATCAGCCCCAGCATTTT. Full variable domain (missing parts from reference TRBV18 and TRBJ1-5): NAGVMQNPRHLVRRRGQEARLRCSPMKGHSHVYWYRQLPEEGLKFMVYLQKENIIDESGMPKERFSAEFPKEGPSILRIQQVVRGDSAAYFCASSPGTGNQPQHFGDGTRLSIL.

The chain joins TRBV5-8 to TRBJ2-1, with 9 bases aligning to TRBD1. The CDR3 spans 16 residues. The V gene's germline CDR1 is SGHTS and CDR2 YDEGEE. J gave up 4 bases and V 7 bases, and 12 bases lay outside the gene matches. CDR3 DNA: TGTGCCAGCCCGCGGACAGGGGATCAAATTTACAATGAGCAGTTCTTC. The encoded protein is CASPRTGDQIYNEQFF.

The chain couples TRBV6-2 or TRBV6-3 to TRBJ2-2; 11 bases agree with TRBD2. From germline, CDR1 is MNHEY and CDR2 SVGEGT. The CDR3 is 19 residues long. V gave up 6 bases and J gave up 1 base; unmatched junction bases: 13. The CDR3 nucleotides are TGTGCCAGCAGCCACACTACGCCCGGGACTAGCGGGAACACCGGGGAGCTGTTTTTT. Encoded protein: CASSHTTPGTSGNTGELFF.

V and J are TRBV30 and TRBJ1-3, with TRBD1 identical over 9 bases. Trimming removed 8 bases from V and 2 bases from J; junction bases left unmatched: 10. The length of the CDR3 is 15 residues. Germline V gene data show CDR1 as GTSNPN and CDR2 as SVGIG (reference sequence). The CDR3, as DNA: TGTGCCGCACCGGGACAGGGCTGGACTGGAAACACCATATATTTT. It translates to CAAPGQGWTGNTIYF.

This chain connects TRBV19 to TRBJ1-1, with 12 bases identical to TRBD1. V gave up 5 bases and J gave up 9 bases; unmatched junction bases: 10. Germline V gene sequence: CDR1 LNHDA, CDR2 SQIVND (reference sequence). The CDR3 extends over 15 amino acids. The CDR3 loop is CASSLRGDRGLKAFF. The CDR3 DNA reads TGTGCCAGTAGTTTGCGAGGGGACAGGGGGCTTAAAGCTTTCTTT.

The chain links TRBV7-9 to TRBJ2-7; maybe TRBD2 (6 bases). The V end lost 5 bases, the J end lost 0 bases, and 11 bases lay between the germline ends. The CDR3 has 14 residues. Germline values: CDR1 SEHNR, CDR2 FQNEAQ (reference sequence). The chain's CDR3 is CASSVGTASYEQYF. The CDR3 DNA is TGTGCCAGCAGCGTCGGGACTGCCTCCTACGAGCAGTACTTC.

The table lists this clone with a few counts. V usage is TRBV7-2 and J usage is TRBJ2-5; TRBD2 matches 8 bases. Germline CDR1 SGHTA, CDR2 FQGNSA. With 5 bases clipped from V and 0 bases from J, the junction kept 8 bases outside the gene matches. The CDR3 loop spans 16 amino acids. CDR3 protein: CASSLRLAMYQETQYF. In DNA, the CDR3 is TGTGCCAGCAGCCTCCGACTAGCGATGTACCAAGAGACCCAGTACTTC.

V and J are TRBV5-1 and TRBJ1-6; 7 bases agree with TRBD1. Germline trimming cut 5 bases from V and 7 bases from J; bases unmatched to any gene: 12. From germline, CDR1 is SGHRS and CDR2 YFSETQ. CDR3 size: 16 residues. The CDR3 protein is CASSSRTGQLNSPLHF. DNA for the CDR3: TGCGCCAGCAGTTCTAGGACGGGACAGTTAAATTCACCCCTCCACTTT. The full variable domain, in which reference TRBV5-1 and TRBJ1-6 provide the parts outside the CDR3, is KAGVTQTPRYLIKTRGQQVTLSCSPISGHRSVSWYQQTPGQGLQFLFEYFSETQRNKGNFPGRFSGRQFSNSRSEMNVSTLELGDSALYLCASSSRTGQLNSPLHFGNGTRLTVT.

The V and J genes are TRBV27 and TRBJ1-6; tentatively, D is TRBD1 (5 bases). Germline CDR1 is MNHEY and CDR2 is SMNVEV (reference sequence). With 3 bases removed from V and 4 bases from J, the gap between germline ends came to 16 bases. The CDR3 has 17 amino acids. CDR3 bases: TGTGCCAGCAGTTTTTCTCAGGGAGGAGGGTATAATTCACCCCTCCACTTT. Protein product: CASSFSQGGGYNSPLHF.